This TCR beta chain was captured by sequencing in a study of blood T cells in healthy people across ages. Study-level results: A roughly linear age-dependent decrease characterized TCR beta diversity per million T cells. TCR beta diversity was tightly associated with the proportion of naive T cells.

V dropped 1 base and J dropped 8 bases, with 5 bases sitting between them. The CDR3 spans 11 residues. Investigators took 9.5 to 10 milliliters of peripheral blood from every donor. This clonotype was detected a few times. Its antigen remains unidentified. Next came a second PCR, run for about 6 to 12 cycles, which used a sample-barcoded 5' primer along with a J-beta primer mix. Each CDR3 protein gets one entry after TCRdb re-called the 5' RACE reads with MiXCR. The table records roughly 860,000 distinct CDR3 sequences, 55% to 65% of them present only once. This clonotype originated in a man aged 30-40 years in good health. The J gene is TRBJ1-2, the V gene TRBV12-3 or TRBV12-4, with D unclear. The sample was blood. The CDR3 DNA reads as TGTGCCAGCAGTTTAGACAGCGGCTACACCTTC. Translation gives CASSLDSGYTF.